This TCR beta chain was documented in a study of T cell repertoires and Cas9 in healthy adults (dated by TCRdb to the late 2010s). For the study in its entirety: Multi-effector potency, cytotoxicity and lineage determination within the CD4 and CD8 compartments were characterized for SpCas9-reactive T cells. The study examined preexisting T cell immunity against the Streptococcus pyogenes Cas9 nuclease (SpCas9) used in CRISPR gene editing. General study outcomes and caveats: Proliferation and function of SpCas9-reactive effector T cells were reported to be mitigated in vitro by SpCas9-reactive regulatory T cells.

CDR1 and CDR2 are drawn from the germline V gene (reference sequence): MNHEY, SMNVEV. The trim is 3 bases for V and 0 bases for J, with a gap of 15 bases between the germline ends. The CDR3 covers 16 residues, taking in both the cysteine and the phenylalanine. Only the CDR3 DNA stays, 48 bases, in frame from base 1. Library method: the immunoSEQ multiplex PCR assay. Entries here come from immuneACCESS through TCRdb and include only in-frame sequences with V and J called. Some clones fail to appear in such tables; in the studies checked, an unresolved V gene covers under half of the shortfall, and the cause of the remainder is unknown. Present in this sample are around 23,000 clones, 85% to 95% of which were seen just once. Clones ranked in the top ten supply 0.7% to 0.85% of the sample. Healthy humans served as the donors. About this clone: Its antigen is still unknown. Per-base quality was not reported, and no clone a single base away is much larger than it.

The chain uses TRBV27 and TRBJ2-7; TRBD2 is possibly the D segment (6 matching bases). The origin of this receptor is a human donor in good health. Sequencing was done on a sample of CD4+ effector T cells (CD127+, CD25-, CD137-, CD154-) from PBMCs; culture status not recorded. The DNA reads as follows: TGTGCCAGCAGTTTCCGGGGGTCAAGTGGCTCCTACGAGCAGTACTTC. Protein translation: CASSFRGSSGSYEQYF.